These 4 T cell receptor beta chains originate from one sample sequenced in a study of breast tumors, draining lymph nodes, adjacent tissues. Samples came from axillary lymph nodes draining the breast cancer. TCRdb used MiXCR to reprocess the multiplex PCR reads, holding one entry per CDR3 protein. There are around 120,000 distinct CDR3 sequences in the sample; just under 20% occur only once, and about 3.5% lies in the top ten. Material for sequencing was axillary lymph node tissue. The source is a female donor with breast cancer. Some clones in this sample may be carry-over from other donors' samples.

This clonotype was detected ten times or more. The V and J genes are TRBV5-5 and TRBJ1-5; maybe TRBD1 (5 bases). This CDR3 contains 14 residues. Germline CDR1 reads SGHKS; CDR2 reads YYEKEE (reference sequence). V lost 3 bases, J lost 2 bases, and 9 bases lay in between. The DNA of the CDR3 is TGTGCCAGCAGCTCAGGGTTGGGCAATCAGCCCCAGCATTTT. It codes for CASSSGLGNQPQHF.

The table lists this clonotype with many counts. The V and J genes are TRBV7-8 and TRBJ2-3, with no clear D. V shed 5 bases and J shed 0 bases, with 6 bases lying between them. The germline V gene has CDR1 SGHVS and CDR2 FQNEAQ. The CDR3 has 13 residues. The CDR3 loop is CASSITSTDTQYF. Here the CDR3 DNA reads TGTGCCAGCAGCATAACTAGCACAGATACGCAGTATTTT.

The sample holds one count of this clonotype. This may be a read error, as it is one base from a much larger clone. Because it lacks the conserved phenylalanine or tryptophan at the end, this CDR3 is likely a read error. The rearrangement links TRBV5-1 to TRBJ2-5; D may be TRBD1 (6 bases). This CDR3 has 13 amino acids. Germline CDR1 reads SGHRS; CDR2 reads YFSETQ. Trimming removed 2 bases from V and 5 bases from J, with 10 bases in between. CDR3 DNA sequence: TGCGCCAGCAGCTTCGGGCAGGGGGAGACCCAGTACTCC. Translation gives CASSFGQGETQYS.

The table lists this clonotype with many counts. The chain recombines TRBV19 with TRBJ1-2; perhaps TRBD1 as D (6 bases). Trimming cost V 3 bases and J 3 bases, with 11 bases left between them. Germline CDR1 LNHDA, CDR2 SQIVND (reference sequence). This CDR3 spans 14 amino acids. The CDR3 region is CASSMAGEYYGYTF. The CDR3 DNA is TGTGCCAGTAGTATGGCAGGGGAGTACTATGGCTACACCTTC.